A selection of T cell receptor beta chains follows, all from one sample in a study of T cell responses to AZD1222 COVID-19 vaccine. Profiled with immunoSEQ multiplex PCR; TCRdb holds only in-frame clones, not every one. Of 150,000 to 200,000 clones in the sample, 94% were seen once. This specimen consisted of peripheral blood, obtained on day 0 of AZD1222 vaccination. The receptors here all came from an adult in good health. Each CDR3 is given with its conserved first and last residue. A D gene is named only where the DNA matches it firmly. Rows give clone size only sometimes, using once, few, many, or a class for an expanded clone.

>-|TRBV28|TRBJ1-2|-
CASSPGQWEGYTF
TGTGCCAGCAGCCCGGGACAATGGGAAGGCTACACCTTC
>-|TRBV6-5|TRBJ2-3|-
CASSLRVDTQYF
TGTGCCAGCAGCCTGCGGGTGGATACGCAGTATTTT
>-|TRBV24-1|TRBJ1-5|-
CATSDPTQPQHF
TGTGCCACCAGTGATCCAACGCAGCCCCAGCATTTT
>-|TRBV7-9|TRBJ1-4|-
CASSPLPGRANEKLFF
TGTGCCAGCAGTCCCCTCCCAGGGAGAGCTAATGAAAAACTGTTTTTT
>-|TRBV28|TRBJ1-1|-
CASSLWDTEAFF
TGTGCCAGCAGTTTATGGGACACTGAAGCTTTCTTT
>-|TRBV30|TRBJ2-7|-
CAWSVQLTSYEQYF
TGTGCCTGGAGTGTACAGCTGACCTCCTACGAGCAGTACTTC
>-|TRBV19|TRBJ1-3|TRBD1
CASGTGGRFGNTIYF
TGTGCCAGTGGAACAGGGGGCCGCTTTGGAAACACCATATATTTT
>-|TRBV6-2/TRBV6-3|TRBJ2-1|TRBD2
CASSFSSGGYNEQFF
TGTGCCAGCAGCTTCTCTAGCGGGGGATACAATGAGCAGTTCTTC
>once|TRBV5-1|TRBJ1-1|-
CASSSRGTEAFF
TGCGCCAGCAGCTCCCGGGGCACTGAAGCTTTCTTT
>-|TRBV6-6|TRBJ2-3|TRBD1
CASSWDRGRTDTQYF
TGTGCCAGCAGTTGGGACAGGGGGCGCACAGATACGCAGTATTTT
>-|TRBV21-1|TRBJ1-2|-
CASSKLVADTVYGYTF
TGTGCCAGCAGCAAACTTGTTGCGGATACCGTTTATGGCTACACCTTC
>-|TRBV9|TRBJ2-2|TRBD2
CASSAGLAGGAGELFF
TGTGCCAGCAGCGCTGGACTAGCGGGAGGGGCCGGGGAGCTGTTTTTT
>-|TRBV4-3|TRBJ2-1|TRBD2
CASSAGTSGTEQFF
TGCGCCAGCAGCGCCGGGACTAGCGGTACTGAGCAGTTCTTC
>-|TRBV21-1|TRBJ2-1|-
CASSVLDRVNLMPHNEQFF
TGTGCCAGCAGCGTCCTGGACAGGGTTAATTTGATGCCCCACAATGAGCAGTTCTTC
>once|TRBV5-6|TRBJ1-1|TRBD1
CASSEPGQMNTEAFF
TGTGCCAGCAGCGAACCGGGACAGATGAACACTGAAGCTTTCTTT
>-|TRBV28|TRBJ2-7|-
CASPSLGGEQYF
TGTGCCAGCCCCTCACTAGGCGGCGAGCAGTACTTC
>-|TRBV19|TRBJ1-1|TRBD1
CASRLFPGQANTEAFF
TGTGCCAGTAGGCTTTTCCCGGGACAGGCGAACACTGAAGCTTTCTTT
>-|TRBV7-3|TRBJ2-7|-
CASSSSGLDPYEQYF
TGTGCCAGCAGCTCATCGGGACTTGATCCCTACGAGCAGTACTTC
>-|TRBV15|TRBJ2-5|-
CATSRDRASGETQYF
TGTGCCACCAGCAGAGATCGGGCATCGGGTGAGACCCAGTACTTC
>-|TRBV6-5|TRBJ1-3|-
CASSYSGRGNTIYF
TGTGCCAGCAGTTACTCCGGGCGCGGAAACACCATATATTTT
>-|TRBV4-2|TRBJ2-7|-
CASSPSESGGSYEQYF
TGTGCCAGCAGCCCAAGTGAGAGCGGAGGATCCTACGAGCAGTACTTC
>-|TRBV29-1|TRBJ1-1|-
CSVVGATNTEAFF
TGCAGCGTTGTGGGGGCTACGAACACTGAAGCTTTCTTT
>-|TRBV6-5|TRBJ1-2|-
CASSYSGSGYGYTF
TGTGCCAGCAGTTACTCGGGATCGGGCTATGGCTACACCTTC
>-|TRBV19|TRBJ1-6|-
CASKPREWHSPLHF
TGTGCCAGTAAGCCCAGGGAATGGCATTCACCCCTCCACTTT
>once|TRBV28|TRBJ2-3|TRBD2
CASSLLRLAGVLDTQYF
TGTGCCAGCAGCCTACTTCGACTAGCGGGAGTTTTAGATACGCAGTATTTT